The clone carrying this T cell receptor beta chain is labeled as medium-sized. The data stem from a study of human T cells and chemical hapten exposure. The library put unique molecular identifiers onto individual cDNA molecules. Each CDR3 protein gets one entry after TCRdb re-called the RACE reads with MiXCR. The data show approximately 25,000 distinct CDR3 sequences, over 9% seen once. From germline, CDR1 is SGHAT and CDR2 FQNNGV. V lost 5 bases and J 0 bases, leaving 11 bases between the germline ends. The CDR3 length is 14 residues. Time point specified: patch test 2, 6 weeks after DPC sensitization. Treatment reported: therapeutic diphenylcyclopropenone sensitization with weekly scalp DPC. Staff drew blood before applying each patch test. Alopecia patients, 18 to 70 years old and DPC-suitable, served as donors.

The sequenced sample was whole blood, obtained in connection with sensitization to the hapten diphenylcyclopropenone (DPC). This TCR was recovered from a man under 40 with alopecia areata. Some clones in this sample may be carry-over from other donors' samples. The V gene is TRBV11-2, the J gene TRBJ2-7, with D perhaps assigned TRBD1 or TRBD2 (5 bases each). CDR3 region: CASSRDRLSYEQYF. The CDR3 bases are TGTGCCAGCAGCCGGGACCGGCTCTCCTACGAGCAGTACTTC.